The next 3 T cell receptor beta chains were all read from a single sample in a study of glioma-infiltrating T cells. Using RNA template, CDR3s of TCR alpha and beta were amplified with iRepertoire arm-PCR. TCRdb fed the multiplex PCR reads into MiXCR, producing one record per CDR3 protein. The table has approximately 400,000 distinct CDR3 sequences, 41% seen once. The material sequenced was glioma tissue, nonneoplastic brain tissue, or PBMCs (not recorded which). Receptors originate from a human donor with low-grade glioma or glioblastoma, undergoing nonglioma brain surgery, or in good health (not recorded which).

Details on this clonotype: This may be a read error: a much more frequent sequence differs by one nucleotide. The chain couples TRBV20-1 to TRBJ2-5; D is uncertain. Germline V gene data show CDR1 as DFQATT and CDR2 as SNEGSKA (reference sequence). The CDR3 runs 13 residues. Trimming removed 0 bases from V and 7 bases from J, with 12 bases in between. CDR3 in amino acids: CSARDRATWTQYF. DNA of the CDR3: TGCAGTGCTAGAGATCGAGCCACGTGGACCCAGTACTTC.

The rearrangement uses TRBV28 and TRBJ2-7, with D perhaps assigned TRBD1 or TRBD2 (6 bases each). The CDR3 has 14 residues. The V and J ends lost 11 bases and 3 bases respectively, with 20 bases between them. The germline gives CDR1 MDHEN, CDR2 SYDVKM. In nucleotides, the CDR3 is TGTGCCCTCTCCAGGGGCGGGACTGGCTACGAGCAGTACTTC. As protein: CALSRGGTGYEQYF.

The rearrangement uses TRBV5-4 and TRBJ2-3, with TRBD1 matching 10 bases. The CDR3 sequence is 15 residues long. Germline CDR1 and CDR2: SGHNT and YYREEE (reference sequence). The J segment lost 6 bases and the V segment lost 6 bases, leaving 10 bases of the junction unmatched. The CDR3 DNA sequence: TGTGCCAGCACCTCCCGGGACAGGGGAGCGGATACGCAGTATTTT. It translates to CASTSRDRGADTQYF.